This TCR beta chain was observed in a study of blood T cell repertoires in COVID-19. Study-level information: There were acute and convalescent COVID-19 samples, and they came from the United States, Italy and Spain.

Authors' analysis steps: Estimation of nucleated cell counts was performed using reference gene primer amplification. Here immunoSEQ multiplex PCR was the method, and the copy in TCRdb shows in-frame clones only, minus some. That table furnishes V, J and clone size, whereas the DNA furnished D and trimming. The sample lists about 270,000 clones, roughly nine tenths occurring once. The participants were between 18 and 89 years old and came from some 23 US areas. Cohorts were assigned according to the clinical history that participants reported. Germline V gives CDR1 SNHLY, CDR2 FYNNEI. There are 13 residues in the CDR3. The V end lost 3 bases, the J end lost 5 bases, and 10 bases lay between the germline ends.

V usage is TRBV2 and J usage is TRBJ1-2; no firm D call. The sequence was collected from a young woman who had recovered from COVID-19. Specimen: PBMCs or T cells enriched from blood (not recorded which). For the CDR3, the DNA is TGTGCCAGCAGTGACGCAGGCCGGTATGGCTACACCTTC. Translated, it gives CASSDAGRYGYTF. Full variable domain (remainder filled in from reference TRBV2 and TRBJ1-2): EPEVTQTPSHQVTQMGQEVILRCVPISNHLYFYWYRQILGQKVEFLVSFYNNEISEKSEIFDDQFSVERPDGSNFTLKIRSTKLEDSAMYFCASSDAGRYGYTFGSGTRLTVV.